This is a list of T cell receptor beta chains from one sample in a study of blood T cell repertoires in COVID-19. Only in-frame clones appear in the TCRdb table, and some are missing; sequencing was by immunoSEQ multiplex PCR. Among tens of thousands of clones listed, around 81% were seen once. The specimen sequenced was peripheral blood. The source is a man of 80 years or more with acute or convalescent COVID-19. The conserved cysteine and the conserved F or W are not part of the CDR3 here. The D gene is left open where the match is weak.

v_call: TRBV7-2
d_call: NA
cdr3_aa: ASSLGPGRNYGYT

v_call: TRBV18
d_call: TRBD2
cdr3_aa: ASSSLAGGRGEQF

v_call: TRBV6-6
d_call: NA
cdr3_aa: ASSYSSRSQETQY

v_call: TRBV6-2/TRBV6-3
d_call: TRBD2
cdr3_aa: ASSYRGTSAY

v_call: TRBV13
d_call: NA
cdr3_aa: ASSLRTSTDTQY

v_call: TRBV28
d_call: NA
cdr3_aa: ASSSDRQPYEQY

v_call: TRBV7-2
d_call: NA
cdr3_aa: ASSFLPSGNTIY

v_call: TRBV7-2
d_call: NA
cdr3_aa: ASSLPSVSSPNSYNEQF

v_call: TRBV7-2
d_call: NA
cdr3_aa: ASSSSKGHNYGYT

v_call: TRBV12-5
d_call: NA
cdr3_aa: ASGMEVGTDTQY

v_call: TRBV19
d_call: NA
cdr3_aa: ASSPSKRVTSNQPQH

v_call: TRBV6-6
d_call: NA
cdr3_aa: ASSLGGGGTEAF

v_call: TRBV3-1/TRBV3-2
d_call: NA
cdr3_aa: ASSQRYNEQF

v_call: TRBV30
d_call: TRBD2
cdr3_aa: AWSVRGGRSHNEQF

v_call: TRBV6-5
d_call: NA
cdr3_aa: ASSYSSGGSYEQY

v_call: TRBV15
d_call: NA
cdr3_aa: ATSRLGGAGANVLT

v_call: TRBV6-2/TRBV6-3
d_call: TRBD2
cdr3_aa: ASSYRLAGGTWSTDTQY